The source of this TCR beta chain is a study of T cell responses to AZD1222 COVID-19 vaccine (dated by TCRdb to the early 2020s). Broadly, across the study: A total of 233 trial participants underwent TCR sequencing, of whom nearly 210 had received two doses of AZD1222 and about 25 had received two doses of the MenACWY control vaccine. Enrollment into the trials was organized by age into subgroups of 18-55, 56-69 and 70-plus years, and those subgroups contained around 150, 28 and 57 TCR-sequenced participants, respectively. Overall results and qualifications from the work: The 56-69-year group was small, and its depth increase did not reach significance, likely because of low power. After two AZD1222 doses, spike-specific TCR breadth and depth were significantly higher than at day 0 and than in MenACWY recipients. Because no day 14 peak-response samples were available, the repertoires could be characterized only after the peak T cell response. Only six AZD1222 recipients were SARS-CoV-2 seropositive at baseline, limiting conclusions about previously exposed vaccinees. Reportedly, close to half of the unique spike-specific TCRs recognized epitopes lying outside the regions that are mutated in the B.1.351 and B.1.1.7 variants. Participants were mostly white British and included more females than males, and it was suggested by the authors that clonal diversity may have been underestimated. The vaccine-associated CD4 TCRs covered the entire spike protein, and the dominant responses fell in regions 160-218 and 743-854.

From its cysteine to its phenylalanine, the CDR3 spans 16 amino acids. The DNA shown is the 48-base CDR3, in frame from base 1. CDR1 and CDR2, looked up from the germline V gene (reference sequence), are MNHEY and SMNVEV. Cut back by 0 bases and 2 bases, the V and J ends lie 8 bases apart. Comments on this clone: The antigen it binds to is not known. Base qualities are not recorded, but no much larger clone differs from it by a single base.

The time point label corresponds to: about 28 days (+/-7) after the second vaccine dose. AZD1222 recipients whose second dose came at about 4 weeks and those whose second dose came at about 12 weeks were combined into one group, since spike-specific TCR depth and breadth did not differ between the two schedules. Vaccinee samples came from UK trials COV001 and COV002, including a single-blind randomized controlled phase 2/3 trial of AZD1222 (ChAdOx1 nCoV-19) in healthy adults. Trial participant PBMC samples were collected at day 0 and day 28 after the second dose for TCRbeta chain sequencing. The CDR3 regions of human TCRbeta chains were analyzed by immunosequencing. Regarding the original processing steps: TCRs in the repertoires were matched against a reference library of SARS-CoV-2-specific TCRs that had been generated with the MIRA antigen-specificity platform. Breadth was defined as the fraction of unique TCRs that were SARS-CoV-2-associated. Depth was defined as the fraction of total T cells that were SARS-CoV-2-associated. Using the MIRA data, every spike-specific TCR was mapped to the spike region that the TCR reacted to and assigned to either a CD4 or a CD8 class. Log10-transformed breadth and depth values were compared by one-way ANOVA with Sidak's multiple comparisons tests. Imported from immuneACCESS, the table was reduced by TCRdb to in-frame sequences with V and J called. These copies leave out some clones; in studies compared against another copy, an unresolved V gene accounts for under half, and the cause of the remainder is not known. V and J calls and clone size are given by that table; D and trimming were obtained from the DNA. The sample table lists some 150,000 clones, roughly 90% of them with a count of one. The top ten hold around 1.8% of the sample.

The rearrangement joined TRBV27 to TRBJ1-6, and the D gene may be TRBD1, 5 bases matching. Sequenced here: peripheral blood, sampled 28 days after the second AZD1222 dose. The TCR originated in an adult who received the AZD1222 COVID-19 vaccine. The nucleotides read TGTGCCAGCAGTTTATCGGGGGTTACCTATAATTCACCCCTCCACTTT. It translates as CASSLSGVTYNSPLHF.